This TCR beta chain was identified during a study of T cells in Graves' hyperthyroidism and ophthalmopathy. The investigators amplified TCR beta CDR3 regions from RNA transcripts. When the TCR CDR3 underwent first-round RT-PCR, the HTBI primer set was used. TCRdb processed the multiplex PCR reads anew with MiXCR; each CDR3 protein has one entry. Among a few hundred thousand distinct CDR3 sequences, roughly 15% were seen once, and the ten largest hold around 30%. General study points: By a 13 V-J model, ophthalmopathy was set apart from stable hyperthyroidism.

The V end was cut by 5 bases, the J end by 6 bases, with 20 bases between. CDR1 and CDR2 from the germline V gene are SGHVS and FQNEAQ. The CDR3 consists of 15 residues. This clonotype was counted ten times or more. The antigen remains undetermined. The hyperthyroidism patients had all been newly diagnosed, and their disease duration was under 2 months. Their ages ranged from 18 to 65 years. This chain links TRBV7-8 with TRBJ2-7, with TRBD2 as a possible D gene (5 bases). Source material: blood. This sequence was found in a woman between 50 and 59 years old with Graves' hyperthyroidism that later progressed to Graves' ophthalmopathy. For the CDR3, the DNA is TGTGCCAGCAGCACCCGACTACCGCGGGTCGGCGAGCAGTACTTC. This sequence encodes CASSTRLPRVGEQYF.